This T cell receptor beta chain was found in a study of identical twins. Study findings and constraints: Twin pairs had excess sharing that was weaker in beta out-of-frame sequences. Alpha sequences that were out-of-frame and twin-shared showed an excess of low generation probability.

Germline V lookup: CDR1 KGHDR, CDR2 SFDVKD. Trimming at V came to 3 bases and at J to 7 bases, leaving 7 bases not matched to a gene. The CDR3 runs to 14 residues. Template switching added a universal primer site, and cDNA bore unique molecular identifiers. MiXCR, run by TCRdb on the 5' RACE reads, gives a single entry per CDR3 protein. The data show 450,000 or so distinct CDR3 sequences, roughly 20% seen once. This clonotype was counted a few times. Its specificity is not known. The source is a man between 50 and 59 years old in good health. This sequence joins TRBV24-1 and TRBJ2-7; 8 bases fit TRBD1. Sequenced material: naive T cells sorted from blood. The CDR3 loop reads CATSDAQGAGEQYF. DNA of the CDR3: TGTGCCACCAGTGATGCCCAGGGGGCGGGAGAGCAGTACTTC.